The 31 T cell receptor beta chains in this list originate from one sample, sequenced in a study of T cell repertoires in cytomegalovirus infection. TCRdb re-derived calls from the reads in MiXCR, one entry per CDR3 protein. The sample has approximately 500,000 distinct CDR3 sequences; 16% are singletons. Sequencing input: CD8+ T cells from PBMCs. The receptors originated from a human donor in good health (CMV status not recorded). Some clones in this sample may be carry-over from other donors' samples.

The rearrangement joins TRBV10-3 to TRBJ2-1; D might be TRBD2 (6 bases). Trimming cost V 4 bases and J 3 bases, with 10 bases left between them. The CDR3 runs 14 residues. Germline CDR1 and CDR2: ENHRY and SYGVKD. CDR3 in amino acids: CAISAGGDYNEQFF. DNA of the CDR3: TGTGCCATCAGTGCCGGGGGAGACTACAATGAGCAGTTCTTC.

The rearrangement uses TRBV12-3 or TRBV12-4 and TRBJ1-5, with 8 bases aligning to TRBD1. V lost 1 base and J lost 0; bases outside the gene matches: 5. The length of the CDR3 is 17 residues. Here the CDR3 reads CASSLEQGVYSNQPQHF. DNA of the CDR3: TGTGCCAGCAGTTTAGAACAGGGGGTATATAGCAATCAGCCCCAGCATTTT.

The genes are TRBV12-3 or TRBV12-4 and TRBJ2-7; the D is unclear. Trimming pared 3 bases from V and 0 bases from J, leaving 9 bases between. The CDR3 covers 14 residues. This chain's CDR3 is CASSLDGLSYEQYF. The CDR3 DNA follows: TGTGCCAGCAGTTTGGACGGGCTCTCCTACGAGCAGTACTTC.

The CDR3 region is CASSVGLGGGSDTQYF. The CDR3 nucleotides read TGTGCCAGCAGCGTAGGTCTCGGCGGGGGCTCAGATACGCAGTATTTT. The chain links TRBV9 to TRBJ2-3, with D perhaps TRBD2 (7 bases). Germline V lookup: CDR1 SGDLS, CDR2 YYNGEE. Trimming took 0 bases from V and 4 from J, leaving 15 bases between them. The CDR3 has 16 residues.

This clonotype was picked up a small number of times. The genes are TRBV10-1 and TRBJ1-1; a possible D gene is TRBD1 (6 bases). The CDR3 is 16 amino acids. Per the germline V gene, CDR1 is WNHNN and CDR2 is SYGVQD (reference sequence). V was cut by 0 bases and J by 4 bases, with 15 bases left in between. The CDR3 protein is CASSESGGPPGTEAFF. The DNA of the CDR3 is TGCGCCAGCAGTGAGTCCGGGGGCCCCCCGGGCACTGAAGCTTTCTTT.

The V call is TRBV20-1, the J call TRBJ2-1; TRBD2 matches at 8 bases. The germline V gene has CDR1 DFQATT and CDR2 SNEGSKA (reference sequence). V dropped 0 bases and J dropped 5; count of bases not matched to a gene: 0. The CDR3 runs to 13 residues. The CDR3: CSARETSDNEQFF. Written as DNA, the CDR3 is TGCAGTGCTAGAGAGACTAGCGACAATGAGCAGTTCTTC.

This clonotype was counted ten times or more. The chain employs TRBV7-2 and TRBJ2-7; D gene unclear. This CDR3 region has 11 residues. Germline V CDR1 and CDR2: SGHTA, FQGNSA. Trimming left V 5 bases short and J 3 bases short, with 5 bases between. CDR3 bases: TGTGCCAGCAGCCTCCTCTACGAGCAGTACTTC. This gives the protein CASSLLYEQYF.

As regards this clonotype: At one end, the junction sequence differs from germline, possibly due to a read error. The chain carries TRBV20-1 and TRBJ1-2; D might be TRBD1 (6 bases). Germline lookup yields CDR1 DFQATT and CDR2 SNEGSKA (reference sequence). This CDR3 is 12 amino acids long. The CDR3 region is CSAREGVGGYTF. In DNA, the CDR3 is TGCAGTGCCAGAGAGGGGGTTGGCGGCTACACCTTC.

This clonotype was detected many times. The gene calls are TRBV10-3 and TRBJ2-2; D could derive from TRBD1 or TRBD2 (5 bases each). Per the germline V gene, CDR1 is ENHRY and CDR2 is SYGVKD. The CDR3 consists of 14 residues. V was clipped by 1 base and J by 6 bases, with 9 bases between them. In nucleotides, the CDR3 is TGTGCCATCAGTGAGTTCGGGGCCGCCGGGGAGCTGTTTTTT. It yields the protein CAISEFGAAGELFF.

In the case of this clonotype: The limits of the CDR3 on the DNA are not certain, so only TCRdb's listed CDR3 is given. The chain employs TRBV7-2 and TRBJ2-6; TRBD1, the table's D call, lacks a check against the DNA. From its first to its last residue, the CDR3 has 20 amino acids. CDR1 is SGHTA, CDR2 FQGNSA, per germline. This chain's CDR3 is CASSFGAGTGFLSWANVPTF.

This clonotype was seen at least ten times. V usage is TRBV7-9 and J usage is TRBJ2-1; TRBD2 is a possible D gene (6 bases). Germline V gene data show CDR1 as SEHNR and CDR2 as FQNEAQ (reference sequence). This CDR3 has 17 residues. V was trimmed by 0 bases and J by 3 bases, leaving 15 bases between them. The CDR3 here is CASSLAQVSGFYNEQFF. CDR3 in DNA: TGTGCCAGCAGCTTAGCGCAAGTTAGCGGTTTCTACAATGAGCAGTTCTTC. The full variable domain, its missing parts supplied by reference TRBV7-9 and TRBJ2-1, is DTGVSQNPRHKITKRGQNVTFRCDPISEHNRLYWYRQTLGQGPEFLTYFQNEAQLEKSRLLSDRFSAERPKGSFSTLEIQRTEQGDSAMYLCASSLAQVSGFYNEQFFGPGTRLTVL.

This clonotype was observed a handful of times. The chain carries TRBV27 and TRBJ2-1; D could derive from TRBD1 or TRBD2 (5 bases each). Germline CDR1 and CDR2: MNHEY and SMNVEV (reference sequence). V lost 5 bases and J lost 8, with 16 bases in between. The CDR3 loop spans 14 amino acids. The CDR3 loop is CASSPRDALDEQFF. The CDR3 DNA follows: TGTGCCAGCAGTCCCCGGGACGCCCTGGATGAGCAGTTCTTC.

The sample holds a few counts of this clonotype. The rearrangement links TRBV2 to TRBJ1-5, with 7 bases identical to TRBD1. Germline lookup yields CDR1 SNHLY and CDR2 FYNNEI. V shed 6 bases and J 4 bases; nucleotides not matched to a gene: 9. The CDR3 consists of 15 residues. The DNA of the CDR3 is TGTGCCAGCAGCGAGGAGGGGGCTAAGAATCAGCCCCAGCATTTT. Translating it yields CASSEEGAKNQPQHF.

This clonotype appeared many times. The rearrangement joins TRBV28 to TRBJ1-2; D might be TRBD1 (5 bases). The CDR3 has 17 residues. V lost 2 bases to trimming and J lost 4 bases, with 20 bases between them. The germline CDR1 and CDR2 sequences are MDHEN and SYDVKM. The CDR3 nucleotides are TGTGCCAGCAGTTTAAACGGTGTCGAGGGGACGGTCTATGGCTACACCTTC. Translated, it gives CASSLNGVEGTVYGYTF.

This clonotype was recorded at least ten times. The chain links TRBV7-8 to TRBJ1-5; 8 bases are shared with TRBD1. Germline V lookup: CDR1 SGHVS, CDR2 FQNEAQ. Germline trimming cut 5 bases from V and 4 bases from J; bases unmatched to any gene: 7. CDR3 length equals 15 residues. The CDR3 DNA follows: TGTGCCAGCAGCCTCGGACAGGGTCCTAATCAGCCCCAGCATTTT. Translating gives CASSLGQGPNQPQHF.

The table lists this clonotype with many counts. The gene calls are TRBV11-1 and TRBJ2-3; a possible D gene is TRBD1 (6 bases). The ends were cut back, 3 bases at V and 3 bases at J, with 13 bases in the middle. The CDR3 consists of 15 residues. Per germline, CDR1 SGHAT and CDR2 FQDESV (reference sequence). The CDR3 is CASSLGQGKTDTQYF. The DNA for the CDR3 is TGTGCCAGCAGCTTGGGTCAGGGGAAGACAGATACGCAGTATTTT. Variable domain in full (rest from reference TRBV11-1 and TRBJ2-3): EAEVAQSPRYKITEKSQAVAFWCDPISGHATLYWYRQILGQGPELLVQFQDESVVDDSQLPKDRFSAERLKGVDSTLKIQPAELGDSAMYLCASSLGQGKTDTQYFGPGTRLTVL.

This clonotype was counted at least ten times. The V gene is TRBV15, the J gene TRBJ1-1; TRBD1 aligns across 11 bases. The germline CDR1 and CDR2 sequences are LNHNV and YYDKDF (reference sequence). This CDR3 is 18 amino acids long. V was pared by 1 base and J by 0 bases, with 7 bases of the junction left unmatched. CDR3 residues: CATSRGIGTGGMNTEAFF. The CDR3 nucleotides read TGTGCCACCAGCAGAGGAATAGGGACAGGGGGGATGAACACTGAAGCTTTCTTT.

This clonotype was counted at least ten times. The V and J genes are TRBV2 and TRBJ1-1, with a weak D call TRBD1 (5 bases). V lost 4 bases to trimming and J lost 3 bases, with 12 bases between them. The CDR3 contains 14 residues. From germline, CDR1 is SNHLY and CDR2 FYNNEI. The CDR3 is CASSAGPGYTEAFF. CDR3 DNA sequence: TGTGCCAGCAGTGCGGGGCCTGGGTACACTGAAGCTTTCTTT.

Concerning this clonotype: Its ends do not fully match the called genes, so a read error is possible. The J gene is TRBJ2-1, the V gene TRBV29-1; TRBD1 is a possible D gene (5 bases). The length of the CDR3 is 16 residues. The germline V gene has CDR1 SQVTM and CDR2 ANQGSEA. The CDR3 spells CSVEWSEGVSYNAQFF. As DNA, the CDR3 is TGCAGCGTTGAATGGTCGGAAGGGGTTTCGTACAATGCGCAGTTCTTC.

A remark on this clonotype: This is likely a read error, given that the CDR3 carries no conserved phenylalanine or tryptophan at its end. V usage is TRBV30 and J usage is TRBJ2-1; 10 bases are shared with TRBD2. Germline V gene data show CDR1 as GTSNPN and CDR2 as SVGIG (reference sequence). The CDR3 totals 13 residues. V lost 8 bases and J lost 9; bases outside the gene matches: 10. The DNA of the CDR3 is TGTGCCCTCAACCTAGCGGGAGAAGGTGAGCAGTTCCTC. This sequence encodes CALNLAGEGEQFL.

This clonotype was picked up a small number of times. The chain is built from TRBV14 and TRBJ2-4; D possibly uses TRBD1 or TRBD2 (5 bases each). V dropped 1 base and J dropped 0 bases, with 10 bases sitting between them. CDR1 is SGHDN, CDR2 FVKESK, per germline. The CDR3 length is 16 residues. The CDR3 DNA is TGTGCCAGCAGCCAAGTTGCAGGGAGAGCCAAAAACATTCAGTACTTC. Residues: CASSQVAGRAKNIQYF.

This clonotype was observed at least ten times. As DNA, the CDR3 is TGTGCCATCAGTGAGAGGACTAGCGGGGGGGGCAACAATGAGCAGTTCTTC. Protein product: CAISERTSGGGNNEQFF. The V gene is TRBV10-3, the J gene TRBJ2-1; 15 positions match TRBD2. This CDR3 comprises 17 residues. The V segment lost 2 bases and the J segment 5 bases; nucleotides outside the gene matches: 4. CDR1 is ENHRY, CDR2 SYGVKD, per germline.

Ten or more counts support this clonotype. The rearrangement joins TRBV7-9 to TRBJ2-1; possible D gene TRBD2, 7 bases. Trimming took off 4 bases at V and 9 bases at J, with 16 bases between the two ends. Germline V CDR1 and CDR2: SEHNR, FQNEAQ (reference sequence). The CDR3 has 14 amino acids. The CDR3 region is CASSSPAGASEQFF. In DNA form, the CDR3 reads TGTGCCAGCAGCTCCCCCGCGGGGGCCAGTGAGCAGTTCTTC.

The rearrangement links TRBV19 to TRBJ2-2, with D possibly matching TRBD2 (6 bases). This CDR3 comprises 15 residues. V lost 3 bases to trimming and J lost 1 base, with 9 bases between them. Germline V CDR1 and CDR2: LNHDA, SQIVND (reference sequence). The CDR3, as DNA: TGTGCCAGTAGTATGTGGGGGGAGAACACCGGGGAGCTGTTTTTT. It translates to CASSMWGENTGELFF. Drawing the rest from reference TRBV19 and TRBJ2-2, the complete variable domain is DGGITQSPKYLFRKEGQNVTLSCEQNLNHDAMYWYRQDPGQGLRLIYYSQIVNDFQKGDIAEGYSVSREKKESFPLTVTSAQKNPTAFYLCASSMWGENTGELFFGEGSRLTVL.

In this sample, this clonotype turned up many times. The V and J genes are TRBV7-2 and TRBJ2-7; 7 positions agree with TRBD1. V gave up 1 base and J gave up 2 bases; unmatched junction bases: 5. Germline V gene sequence: CDR1 SGHTA, CDR2 FQGNSA. The CDR3 has 15 residues. DNA for the CDR3: TGTGCCAGCAGCTTAGGTATAGGGGGCCCCTACGAGCAGTACTTC. It is translated as CASSLGIGGPYEQYF.

The table lists this clonotype with many counts. V gene TRBV6-6 combines with J gene TRBJ2-5; D ambiguous. The V end was cut by 0 bases, the J end by 2 bases, with 4 bases between. In germline, CDR1 is MNHNY, CDR2 SVGAGI (reference sequence). The CDR3 has 13 amino acids. The CDR3 sequence: CASSYSRQETQYF. CDR3 in DNA: TGTGCCAGCAGTTACTCTCGGCAAGAGACCCAGTACTTC.

This clonotype was seen more than once but under ten times. This rearrangement joins TRBV24-1 to TRBJ2-7, with a weak D call TRBD1 (6 bases). The V and J ends lost 5 bases and 2 bases respectively, with 12 bases between them. Germline V gives CDR1 KGHDR, CDR2 SFDVKD. The CDR3 spans 14 residues. CDR3 loop: CATSGRQDPYEQYF. The CDR3 nucleotides are TGTGCCACCAGTGGTCGACAGGACCCCTACGAGCAGTACTTC.

This clonotype was observed a handful of times. V usage is TRBV2 and J usage is TRBJ1-5; D gene uncertain. This CDR3 is 15 amino acids long. V shed 3 bases and J shed 6 bases, with 15 bases lying between them. Germline V gives CDR1 SNHLY, CDR2 FYNNEI. The CDR3 DNA follows: TGTGCCAGCAGTGACCCCGGGCCGAGGAGTCAGCCCCAGCATTTT. Translating gives CASSDPGPRSQPQHF.

The table lists this clonotype with many counts. The rearrangement joins TRBV7-9 to TRBJ2-7, with D perhaps TRBD1 (6 bases). Germline V CDR1 and CDR2: SEHNR, FQNEAQ (reference sequence). CDR3 length: 12 amino acids. Between the trimmed V and J ends, which lost 7 bases and 7 bases, there was a span of 14 bases. CDR3 residues: CASTTGLREQYF. The CDR3 nucleotides are TGTGCCAGCACGACAGGTCTGAGGGAGCAGTACTTC.

In regard to this clonotype: A much larger clone sits a single nucleotide away, making a read error possible. This rearrangement joins TRBV7-6 to TRBJ2-5; D remains unclear. CDR1 is SGHVS, CDR2 FNYEAQ, per germline. Trimming pared 5 bases from V and 9 bases from J, leaving 13 bases between. The CDR3 has 12 amino acids. The CDR3 nucleotides read TGTGCCAGCAGCATAGATAGGTGGGCCCAGTACTTC. Protein product: CASSIDRWAQYF.

This clonotype was detected only a few times. The V and J genes are TRBV9 and TRBJ2-7; D is ambiguous. The V and J ends lost 3 bases and 5 bases respectively, with 15 bases between them. This CDR3 is 14 amino acids long. Germline V gene lookup returns CDR1 SGDLS and CDR2 YYNGEE. This CDR3 is CASSGETKFDEQYF. The CDR3 nucleotides read TGTGCCAGCAGCGGTGAAACGAAGTTTGACGAGCAGTACTTC.